This T cell receptor (beta chain) was sequenced in a study of blood T cell repertoires in COVID-19. Background on the study: Italy, Spain and the United States were the sources of the convalescent and acute COVID-19 samples.

In the study's own analysis: From reference gene primer amplification, estimates of nucleated cell counts were derived. Here immunoSEQ multiplex PCR was the method, and the copy in TCRdb shows in-frame clones only, minus some. V and J calls and clone size follow that table, whereas D and trimming were derived from the DNA. This sample has under 95,000 clones, with about 90% found just once. Germline V gene data show CDR1 as SGHDN and CDR2 as FVKESK. This CDR3 has 16 amino acids. V lost 6 bases and J 6 bases, leaving 20 bases between the germline ends. The V and J genes are TRBV14 and TRBJ1-4; possibly TRBD1 for D (5 bases). The receptor comes from a human donor in a cohort sampled during active COVID-19. Sequencing was carried out using peripheral blood. The CDR3 DNA follows: TGTGCCAGCAGTCGCCCTCCGGGGGTCGGGGATGAAAAACTGTTTTTT. Its translation is CASSRPPGVGDEKLFF.